Listed below are T cell receptor beta chains from one sample, sequenced in a study of blood T cell repertoires in COVID-19. Assay used: immunoSEQ multiplex PCR; TCRdb lists only in-frame clones, some missing. The data show a few hundred thousand clones, about 87% seen once. The sample taken for sequencing was PBMCs or T cells enriched from blood (not recorded which). These receptors all come from a woman aged 45-65 years who had recovered from COVID-19. Each CDR3 is given with its conserved first and last residue.

cdr3_aa v_call
CASERDRQSYGYTF TRBV19
CASTKTRGLTNTEAFF TRBV5-5
CASRGTAKQETQYF TRBV4-3
CASSQDYGENSYNEQFF TRBV4-3
CASGQTYEQYF TRBV10-3
CASSQSYSPTYEQYF TRBV4-3
CAISGGQGNTGELFF TRBV10-3
CASFPGTENTEAFF TRBV18
CATSEALYYGYTF TRBV24-1
CASKSLYGYTF TRBV25-1
CASSPDATGLYGYTF TRBV11-2
CSVEEPIGAPLHF TRBV29-1
CASSLSGGLTYGYTF TRBV28
CASSSGQGVEAFF TRBV6-5
CASSSDSNQPQHF TRBV5-4
CASSQRARGDYGYTF TRBV5-6
CASSLGPGVGQPQHF TRBV27
CASSLEQTKNEKLFF TRBV7-9
CASPGQMSYNEQFF TRBV5-5
CASSEGLAIRSGNTIYF TRBV6-1
CASSPQVHEQFF TRBV7-9
CASSPAMTGMNTEAFF TRBV5-4
CAISPGTDTGELFF TRBV10-3
CASSYQGSPLHF TRBV12-3/TRBV12-4
CASQRQAYTDTQYF TRBV19
CASSQDGDTRTETQYF TRBV3-1/TRBV3-2
CASSYGVGQPYGYTF TRBV6-2/TRBV6-3
CATSGGMAGELFF TRBV10-3
CASSIGQEGQPQHF TRBV21-1
CASSQNQGYYGYTF TRBV5-6
CAWSWTAPPGELFF TRBV30
CASNLGDSGNTIYF TRBV5-1
CASSGSGTGGKAFF TRBV25-1
CASSLRSQGGNTIYF TRBV5-4
CASRKDREIYQPQHF TRBV2
CASTAAYYGYTF TRBV19
CASAPPGSYNEQFF TRBV19
CASSQDRGAADTQYF TRBV4-3
CASSLAGGALHF TRBV7-6
CASSKEGGPQHF TRBV21-1
CSAMRNTEAFF TRBV20-1
CASSPREAGKNIQYF TRBV18
CASSLNRGRTEAFF TRBV4-3
CAISGAMQETQYF TRBV10-3
CASSWGTSASPETQYF TRBV27
CASSPESRNTEAFF TRBV27
CASSQQFGTEAFF TRBV5-1
CASSQGGSAYEQYF TRBV14
CASSLNWQSASYEQYF TRBV28
CASSAGTGFVGYTF TRBV5-5